Listed below are T cell receptor beta chains from one sample, sequenced in a study of T-cell reconstitution after alpha-beta-depleted transplantation in children. In TCRdb, the PCR reads were re-called with MiXCR into one record per CDR3 protein. The sample contains hundreds of thousands of distinct CDR3 sequences, around 13% of which appear only once. The material was PBMCs, obtained before TCRalphabeta/CD19-depleted stem cell transplant. These receptors all stem from a girl under 10 years old with congenital amegakaryocytic thrombocytopenia, due to receive a stem cell transplant. Both conserved end residues are part of each CDR3. The D gene is left open where the match is weak. Clone size appears in some rows only: once, few, many, or a class for an expanded clone.

D gene | J gene | V gene | clone size | CDR3 DNA | CDR3 protein
. | TRBJ1-1 | TRBV5-1 | many | TGCGCCAGCAGCTTCGTGTCGACGGAGGACACTGAAGCTTTCTTT | CASSFVSTEDTEAFF
TRBD2 | TRBJ2-7 | TRBV11-2 | few | TGTGCCAGCAGCTCAGAGACTAGCGGGTTTTACGAGCAGTACTTC | CASSSETSGFYEQYF
TRBD2 | TRBJ2-5 | TRBV18 | many | TGTGCCAGCTCACCCGCTAAGCTAGCGGGAGAGACCCAGTACTTC | CASSPAKLAGETQYF
TRBD1 | TRBJ2-5 | TRBV12-3/TRBV12-4 | . | TGTGCCAGCAGCCCGGGACAGTTAGAGACCCAGTACTTC | CASSPGQLETQYF
TRBD1 | TRBJ1-6 | TRBV27 | many | TGTGCCAGCAGTTTATGGGACAGTAATTCACCCCTCCACTTT | CASSLWDSNSPLHF
. | TRBJ2-1 | TRBV20-1 | . | TGCAGTGCTGGAGAGGGGAGAGGGTATAGCTACAATGAGCAGTTCTTC | CSAGEGRGYSYNEQFF
. | TRBJ2-5 | TRBV5-1 | few | TGCGCCAGCAGTTACCAGGGGACGGAGACCCAGTACTTC | CASSYQGTETQYF
. | TRBJ2-7 | TRBV9 | once | TGTGCCAGCAGCGTAGGGTGGGCCGCCTACGAGCAGTACTTC | CASSVGWAAYEQYF
. | TRBJ2-2 | TRBV5-1 | . | TGCGCCAGCATCTCCGGTCCGAACACCGGGGAGCTGTTTTTT | CASISGPNTGELFF
TRBD2 | TRBJ2-1 | TRBV27 | . | TGTGCCAGCAGTTTAAGTGCGGGAGGGGACAATGAGCAGTTCTTC | CASSLSAGGDNEQFF
. | TRBJ2-1 | TRBV5-1 | . | TGCGCCAGCAGCTTGGATCCGGAACTGGCGTTGCAGTTCTTC | CASSLDPELALQFF
. | TRBJ2-7 | TRBV7-8 | . | TGTGCCAGCAGCTCCAGAGGGGGGGAGCAGTACTTC | CASSSRGGEQYF
TRBD2 | TRBJ2-7 | TRBV27 | . | TGTGCCAGCAGTCTCCAGGGACTAGCGGGAGGGCGGCAGTACTTC | CASSLQGLAGGRQYF
TRBD2 | TRBJ2-1 | TRBV20-1 | . | TGCAGTGCTAGAGATCGGAGCGGGAAAATGTACAATGAGCAGTTCTTC | CSARDRSGKMYNEQFF
. | TRBJ1-5 | TRBV5-1 | . | TGCGCCAGCAGCTTGGTGAGGGGAATGAGCAATCAGCCCCAGCATTTT | CASSLVRGMSNQPQHF
TRBD1 | TRBJ2-7 | TRBV29-1 | many | TGCAGCGTTAAGATGGCCAGACAGGGAACCTACGAGCAGTACTTC | CSVKMARQGTYEQYF
. | TRBJ2-1 | TRBV20-1 | many | TGCAGTGCAGAAGGAGTTTCCTACAATGAGCAGTTCTTC | CSAEGVSYNEQFF
TRBD2 | TRBJ2-1 | TRBV15 | many | TGTGCCACCGCGGGAGAACTTTTCAATGAGCAGTTCTTC | CATAGELFNEQFF
. | TRBJ1-1 | TRBV2 | . | TGTGCCAGCAGTGTAGGTGAAGGGTTCACTGAAGCTTTCTTT | CASSVGEGFTEAFF
. | TRBJ2-5 | TRBV7-6 | few | TGTGCCAGCAGCTTAGGAGTGGCATACGACCAAGAGACCCAGTACTTC | CASSLGVAYDQETQYF
. | TRBJ2-1 | TRBV28 | few | TGTGCCAGCAGTGCCCGGGTAAACAATGAGCAGTTCTTC | CASSARVNNEQFF
. | TRBJ2-7 | TRBV5-1 | . | TGCGCCAGCAGCGATTGGGAACAGTTTCAATACGAGCAGTACTTC | CASSDWEQFQYEQYF
. | TRBJ2-1 | TRBV4-1 | . | TGCGCCAGCAGACAAGAGGGCGGATACAATGAGCAGTTCTTC | CASRQEGGYNEQFF
. | TRBJ2-3 | TRBV9 | few | TGTGCCAGCAGCCCGGGACCGGGCGGGACAGATACGCAGTATTTT | CASSPGPGGTDTQYF
. | TRBJ1-1 | TRBV4-1 | many | TGCGCCAGCAGCCTTGCTATCACCCATGTTGAAGCTTTCTTT | CASSLAITHVEAFF
. | TRBJ2-1 | TRBV5-1 | many | TGCGCCAGCAGCTTGAGTGGGAGGTTGAATGAGCAGTTCTTC | CASSLSGRLNEQFF
. | TRBJ1-4 | TRBV5-1 | many | TGCGCCAGCAGGCTTCAACCCGATGAAAAACTGTTTTTT | CASRLQPDEKLFF
. | TRBJ2-4 | TRBV27 | . | TGTGCCAGCAGTTCACCAGGAAGAGGCAAAAACATTCAGTACTTC | CASSSPGRGKNIQYF
TRBD2 | TRBJ2-7 | TRBV12-3/TRBV12-4 | few | TGTGCCACTAATAGCGGGAGAGGGAGGGAGCAGTACTTC | CATNSGRGREQYF
. | TRBJ2-5 | TRBV5-1 | many | TGCGCCAGCAGCGCTCAAAGCCAAGAGACCCAGTACTTC | CASSAQSQETQYF
. | TRBJ2-6 | TRBV5-1 | many | TGCGCCAGCAGGAAGGGGGAAGCTGGGGCCAACGTCCTGACTTTC | CASRKGEAGANVLTF
TRBD1 | TRBJ1-2 | TRBV7-9 | . | TGTGCCAGCAGCCACCCCCTAGACAGGGTAAATGGCTACACCTTC | CASSHPLDRVNGYTF
. | TRBJ2-5 | TRBV6-6 | many | TGTGCCAGCAGTTCAGGACCGGCGGGTGAGACCCAGTACTTC | CASSSGPAGETQYF
TRBD1 | TRBJ1-2 | TRBV27 | few | TGTGCCAGCAGCCATCGCAAGGGGGCCTATGGCTACACCTTC | CASSHRKGAYGYTF
. | TRBJ1-4 | TRBV5-5 | . | TGTGCCAGCAGCGGGTTGGGGACGGTTAATGAAAAACTGTTTTTT | CASSGLGTVNEKLFF
TRBD2 | TRBJ2-1 | TRBV24-1 | few | TGTGCCACCAGTGATGACCCCACTAGCGGTTCCTACAATGAGCAGTTCTTC | CATSDDPTSGSYNEQFF
. | TRBJ2-7 | TRBV12-3/TRBV12-4 | few | TGTGCCAGCAGTTTAGCGCTTAGCGTTCCGACCTACGAGCAGTACTTC | CASSLALSVPTYEQYF
TRBD1 | TRBJ2-7 | TRBV28 | many | TGTGCCAGCAGCCTGATACCCGGGACAGGAGTCTACGAGCAGTACTTC | CASSLIPGTGVYEQYF
. | TRBJ1-1 | TRBV7-9 | many | TGTGCCAGCAGCCCCCGCGGATATGACACTGAAGCTTTCTTT | CASSPRGYDTEAFF
. | TRBJ1-5 | TRBV28 | many | TGTGCCAGCCTTGGGAGTTGGGGTAGTTCGGACACCAATAGCAATCAGCCCCAGCATTTT | CASLGSWGSSDTNSNQPQHF
TRBD2 | TRBJ2-7 | TRBV12-3/TRBV12-4 | many | TGTGCCAGCACCTGGGGGACTAGCGGCTCCTACGAGCAGTACTTC | CASTWGTSGSYEQYF